The 5 T cell receptor beta chains in this list originate from one sample, sequenced in a study of T cell clones after liver transplantation. TCRbeta sequences of proliferating CFSE-low MLR cells were labeled alloreactive. Their target antigens are unknown. Profiled with immunoSEQ multiplex PCR; TCRdb holds only in-frame clones, not every one. Among approximately 5,300 clones listed, about two fifths were seen once. Sequenced input: CD4+ T cells from cultured PBMCs. These receptors all stem from a human patient who received a liver transplant. Certain T cells may be donor cells from the graft.

The chain is built from TRBV5-1 and TRBJ2-7, with 9 bases lining up with TRBD2. Germline V lookup: CDR1 SGHRS, CDR2 YFSETQ. The V segment lost 0 bases and the J segment 5 bases; nucleotides outside the gene matches: 6. The CDR3 extends over 15 amino acids. Written as DNA, the CDR3 is TGCGCCAGCAGCTTGGTGGCTAGCGGGACCCACGAGCAGTACTTC. Translating it yields CASSLVASGTHEQYF.

V usage is TRBV5-1 and J usage is TRBJ2-1; D is possibly TRBD2 (6 bases). This CDR3 spans 15 amino acids. V was pared by 5 bases and J by 2 bases, with 14 bases between. Germline CDR1 reads SGHRS; CDR2 reads YFSETQ. This CDR3 is CASRRAGSTYNEQFF. DNA for the CDR3: TGCGCCAGCAGGAGGGCGGGATCCACCTACAATGAGCAGTTCTTC.

This rearrangement joins TRBV9 to TRBJ1-2; D remains unclear. V gave up 2 bases and J gave up 2 bases, with 13 bases separating them. Germline lookup yields CDR1 SGDLS and CDR2 YYNGEE. This CDR3 is 15 amino acids long. CDR3 bases: TGTGCCAGCAGCGTCGGAGGGTCCGGGAACTATGGCTACACCTTC. This sequence encodes CASSVGGSGNYGYTF. Filled out from reference TRBV9 and TRBJ1-2, the complete variable domain reads DSGVTQTPKHLITATGQRVTLRCSPRSGDLSVYWYQQSLDQGLQFLIQYYNGEERAKGNILERFSAQQFPDLHSELNLSSLELGDSALYFCASSVGGSGNYGYTFGSGTRLTVV.

This clone was seen a few times. The rearrangement links TRBV28 to TRBJ1-1; D gene unclear. Looked up from germline, CDR1 is MDHEN and CDR2 is SYDVKM. The CDR3 extends over 13 amino acids. V was clipped by 7 bases and J by 7 bases, with 16 bases between them. The CDR3 DNA reads as TGTGCCAGCAACCCCCGGTGGATGGGTGAAGCTTTCTTT. Its translation: CASNPRWMGEAFF.

This chain uses TRBV10-2 with TRBJ2-2; D is possibly TRBD1 (6 bases). The CDR3 length is 19 residues. V was clipped by 1 base and J by 0 bases, with 18 bases between them. CDR1 is WSHSY and CDR2 is SAAADI in the germline V gene. The CDR3 DNA is TGCGCCAGCAGTGAGTGGGTCGGGACAACCCACACGAACACCGGGGAGCTGTTTTTT. Protein product: CASSEWVGTTHTNTGELFF.